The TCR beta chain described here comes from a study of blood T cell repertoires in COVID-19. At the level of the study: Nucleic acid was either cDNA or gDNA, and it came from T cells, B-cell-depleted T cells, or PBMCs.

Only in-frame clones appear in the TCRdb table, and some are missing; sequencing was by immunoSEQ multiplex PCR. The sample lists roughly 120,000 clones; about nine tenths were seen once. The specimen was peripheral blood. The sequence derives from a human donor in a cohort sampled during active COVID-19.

CDR3 region: CASSYEGQGSPDTQYF. CDR3 nucleotides: TGTGCCAGCAGTTACGAGGGACAGGGTTCCCCAGATACGCAGTATTTT. The chain carries TRBV6-5 and TRBJ2-3; TRBD1 aligns across 9 bases. The CDR3 has 16 residues. The ends lost 2 bases at V and 4 bases at J; junction bases unmatched: 7. From germline, CDR1 is MNHEY and CDR2 SVGAGI.